The 13 T cell receptor beta chains below come from one sample, sequenced in a study of post-analysis software for immune sequencing data. Their cognate antigens are unknown. Regarding the study as a whole: Among 5 or 6 TRBV segments more frequent in patients than controls were TRBV5-6, TRBV5-1 and TRBV20-1.

Researchers reported that TCR beta cDNA libraries carried unique molecular identifiers. TCRdb independently ran MiXCR on the PCR reads; one entry per CDR3 protein. The data show around 200,000 distinct CDR3 sequences, over 25% seen once. The sequenced sample was blood. These TCRs come from a girl between 2 and 17 years old with multiple sclerosis.

There are many counts of this clonotype. J is TRBJ2-6 and V is TRBV15, with 10 bases matching TRBD1. In germline, CDR1 is LNHNV, CDR2 YYDKDF (reference sequence). J lost 0 bases, V lost 3 bases, and 11 bases had no gene match. This CDR3 is built from 20 residues. The CDR3 loop is CATSSLFGRTGGSGANVLTF. Here the CDR3 DNA reads TGTGCCACCAGCAGCCTCTTCGGGCGGACAGGGGGCTCTGGGGCCAACGTCCTGACTTTC.

This clonotype was counted at least ten times. CDR3 in amino acids: CASSGARNTDTQYF. CDR3 bases: TGCGCCAGCAGCGGAGCCAGAAACACAGATACGCAGTATTTT. The chain has TRBV5-1 and TRBJ2-3; D is ambiguous. V was pared by 4 bases and J by 2 bases, with 11 bases between. CDR3 length: 14 residues. Germline lookup yields CDR1 SGHRS and CDR2 YFSETQ. The full variable domain, completed using reference TRBV5-1 and TRBJ2-3, is KAGVTQTPRYLIKTRGQQVTLSCSPISGHRSVSWYQQTPGQGLQFLFEYFSETQRNKGNFPGRFSGRQFSNSRSEMNVSTLELGDSALYLCASSGARNTDTQYFGPGTRLTVL.

This clonotype has more than one count but fewer than ten. The CDR3 reads CASSHPGTGGSPLHF. CDR3 DNA sequence: TGTGCCAGCAGCCATCCCGGGACAGGGGGTTCACCCCTCCACTTT. The J gene is TRBJ1-6, the V gene TRBV12-3 or TRBV12-4; TRBD1 aligns across 11 bases. The ends lost 6 bases at V and 9 bases at J; junction bases unmatched: 7. The CDR3 runs to 15 residues.

This clonotype was counted a few times. The CDR3 coding sequence is TGTGCCACCAGTCCTCAGGGACAGGGAAGATACGAGCAGTACTTC. Its protein product is CATSPQGQGRYEQYF. J is TRBJ2-7 and V is TRBV15; 9 bases fit TRBD1. CDR1 and CDR2 from the germline V gene are LNHNV and YYDKDF (reference sequence). The CDR3 runs to 15 residues. V gave up 6 bases and J gave up 4 bases; unmatched junction bases: 10.

This clonotype was picked up many times. The rearrangement joins TRBV12-3 or TRBV12-4 to TRBJ2-5; 12 nucleotides align to TRBD2. The CDR3 totals 15 residues. After removal of 6 bases from V and 3 bases from J, the junction contained 5 bases not matched to a gene. In nucleotides, the CDR3 is TGTGCCAGCAGCAGTCTAGCGGGAGGGAAAGAGACCCAGTACTTC. This gives the protein CASSSLAGGKETQYF.

This clonotype has only a few counts. The chain couples TRBV3-1 to TRBJ1-2; 8 nucleotides match TRBD1. The J segment lost 4 bases and the V segment lost 2 bases, leaving 6 bases of the junction unmatched. CDR3 length equals 15 residues. The germline CDR1 and CDR2 sequences are LGHDT and YNNKEL (reference sequence). The CDR3 sequence is CASSQTTGGGYGYTF. The CDR3, as DNA: TGTGCCAGCAGCCAAACTACAGGGGGAGGCTATGGCTACACCTTC.

This clonotype was observed at least ten times. The CDR3 spells CASSEGEFYEQYF. CDR3 nucleotide sequence: TGTGCCAGCAGTGAGGGGGAGTTCTACGAGCAGTACTTC. The chain has TRBV2 and TRBJ2-7; D may match TRBD1 or TRBD2 (5 bases each). Trimming removed 3 bases at V and 3 bases at J, with 9 bases between. The CDR3 covers 13 residues. Germline CDR1 SNHLY, CDR2 FYNNEI. Based on the CDR3 plus reference TRBV2 and TRBJ2-7, the full variable domain is EPEVTQTPSHQVTQMGQEVILRCVPISNHLYFYWYRQILGQKVEFLVSFYNNEISEKSEIFDDQFSVERPDGSNFTLKIRSTKLEDSAMYFCASSEGEFYEQYFGPGTRLTVT.

The genes are TRBV4-1 and TRBJ1-6; D is perhaps TRBD1 (6 bases). Germline assignment: CDR1 MGHRA and CDR2 YSYEKL. The CDR3 length is 17 residues. The V and J ends lost 6 bases and 7 bases respectively, with 22 bases between them. The CDR3 region is CASRHRSTGTMNSPLHF. CDR3 in DNA: TGCGCCAGCAGGCACCGATCGACCGGGACAATGAATTCACCCCTCCACTTT.

In the case of this clonotype: This may be a read error: a much more frequent sequence differs by one nucleotide. The chain links TRBV12-3 or TRBV12-4 to TRBJ2-3; maybe TRBD2 (5 bases). Trimming took 6 bases from V and 3 from J, leaving 10 bases between them. The CDR3 is made up of 13 amino acids. The CDR3 DNA is TGTGCCAGCAGGTCGGGAAAAACAGATACGCAGTATTTT. Its translation is CASRSGKTDTQYF.

The rearrangement joins TRBV29-1 to TRBJ1-4; TRBD1 might be the D (5 bases). Germline V gene sequence: CDR1 SQVTM, CDR2 ANQGSEA. Trimming pared 7 bases from V and 4 bases from J, leaving 13 bases between. The CDR3 runs 13 residues. In DNA form, the CDR3 reads TGCAGCGCGTTGGGGACTCTTAATGAAAAACTGTTTTTT. Encoded protein: CSALGTLNEKLFF.

V is TRBV3-1 and J is TRBJ2-7; 10 positions agree with TRBD2. From germline, CDR1 is LGHDT and CDR2 YNNKEL (reference sequence). Trimming took 3 bases from V and 2 from J; bases not matched to a gene: 7. This CDR3 is 16 amino acids long. In DNA form, the CDR3 reads TGTGCCAGCAGCCATTTTAGCGGGGGGTCCCCCTACGAGCAGTACTTC. Translating it yields CASSHFSGGSPYEQYF.

Notes on this clonotype: One end of the junction varies from germline; a read error may be responsible. V is TRBV12-3 or TRBV12-4 and J is TRBJ2-3; TRBD1 aligns across 7 bases. The CDR3 is made up of 15 amino acids. For the CDR3, the DNA is TGTGCCAGCAGTCTGACAGGGCAGGGAACAGATGCGCAGTATTTT. This codes for CASSLTGQGTDAQYF.

Worth noting for this clonotype: A single base separates this from a much larger clone, so it may be a read error. The chain joins TRBV7-9 to TRBJ1-2; TRBD1 agrees at 7 bases. Per germline, CDR1 SEHNR and CDR2 FQNEAQ (reference sequence). CDR3 length: 15 amino acids. As DNA, the CDR3 is TGTGCCAACAGCTTAGGTCTCGGGACAGTCTATGGCTACACCTTC. Its protein product is CANSLGLGTVYGYTF.